The 19 T cell receptor beta chains below all came from one sample that was sequenced in a study of a mutant IDH1 vaccine in newly diagnosed glioma. Here immunoSEQ multiplex PCR was the method, and the copy in TCRdb shows in-frame clones only, minus some. The table lists more than 50,000 clones, 70% to 90% of them singletons. Time point described: baseline, week 1 (first vaccination visit). Treatment indicated: pre-vaccination baseline after standard-of-care therapy. Here the sequenced sample was PBMCs, taken from a glioma patient treated with radiotherapy, temozolomide or both. These receptors were taken from a man aged 30 to 45 with glioma.

The V call is TRBV7-9, the J call TRBJ2-1, with TRBD2 identical over 9 bases. V lost 1 base and J lost 5; bases outside the gene matches: 3. CDR3 length: 15 amino acids. Germline V gene lookup returns CDR1 SEHNR and CDR2 FQNEAQ (reference sequence). The CDR3 reads CASSLVLAGNNEQFF. CDR3 in DNA: TGTGCCAGCAGCTTAGTCCTAGCGGGGAACAATGAGCAGTTCTTC.

This clone occurred once. Here the CDR3 reads CASGLVGQGNSPLHF. CDR3 coding DNA: TGTGCTAGTGGTTTGGTCGGTCAGGGGAATTCACCCCTCCACTTT. The rearrangement uses TRBV12-5 and TRBJ1-6; weak D call: TRBD1 (6 bases). Trimming left V 0 bases short and J 7 bases short, with 10 bases between. Per the germline V gene, CDR1 is LGHNT and CDR2 is FRNRAP. The CDR3 consists of 15 residues.

This rearrangement joins TRBV4-2 to TRBJ2-3; D may be TRBD1 or TRBD2 (5 bases each). Germline loops: CDR1 LGHNA, CDR2 YNFKEQ. V lost 5 bases and J lost 0, with 9 bases in between. There are 14 residues in the CDR3. CDR3 coding DNA: TGTGCCAGCAGCGAGGGGCCCAGCACAGATACGCAGTATTTT. It specifies CASSEGPSTDTQYF.

In this sample, this clone turned up once. The chain uses TRBV5-3 and TRBJ2-5, with no clear D. TRBV5-3 is known as an ORF, though its function is uncertain. V lost 1 base to trimming and J lost 3 bases, with 7 bases between them. This CDR3 has 13 residues. The CDR3 protein is CARSLSVKETQYF. The CDR3 DNA reads as TGTGCCAGAAGCTTGTCGGTCAAAGAGACCCAGTACTTC.

This sequence joins TRBV18 and TRBJ1-2; D unclear. Trimming shortened V by 7 bases and J by 5 bases, and 14 bases separated the two germline ends. CDR1 is KGHSH, CDR2 LQKENI, per germline. CDR3 length: 13 residues. CDR3 residues: CASFLDGVYGYTF. DNA of the CDR3: TGTGCCAGCTTTTTGGACGGGGTTTATGGCTACACCTTC.

The chain combines TRBV28 with TRBJ1-1; D call uncertain. With 7 bases removed from V and 4 bases from J, the gap between germline ends came to 19 bases. Germline loops: CDR1 MDHEN, CDR2 SYDVKM. CDR3 size: 15 residues. CDR3 loop: CASTRPVGGGTEAFF. The CDR3 nucleotides are TGTGCCAGCACCAGGCCGGTGGGAGGAGGCACTGAAGCTTTCTTT.

The CDR3 sequence is CASSQDGTSTTNEKLFF. The CDR3 DNA reads TGCGCCAGCAGCCAAGACGGGACTTCGACAACTAATGAAAAACTGTTTTTT. The chain combines TRBV4-1 with TRBJ1-4; weak D call: TRBD1 (5 bases). V was clipped by 0 bases and J by 0 bases, with 11 bases between them. This CDR3 contains 17 residues. Germline V gene sequence: CDR1 MGHRA, CDR2 YSYEKL.

The CDR3 is CASSPPGRNTEAFF. The CDR3 DNA is TGTGCCAGCTCACCACCGGGGAGGAACACTGAAGCTTTCTTT. V and J are TRBV18 and TRBJ1-1, with D unclear. Germline V gene sequence: CDR1 KGHSH, CDR2 LQKENI. The length of the CDR3 is 14 residues. The V end was cut by 0 bases, the J end by 1 base, with 6 bases between.

The V gene is TRBV7-2, the J gene TRBJ2-5; D possibly corresponds to TRBD2 (6 bases). Trimming took 1 base from V and 6 from J, leaving 15 bases between them. Germline V gene data show CDR1 as SGHTA and CDR2 as FQGNSA. This CDR3 spans 15 amino acids. The CDR3 is CASSLVHAGSQTQYF. Here the CDR3 DNA reads TGTGCCAGCAGCTTAGTTCACGCGGGGAGCCAGACCCAGTACTTC.

Only one count was recorded for this clone. Other DNA sequences within the sample encode an identical CDR3. This chain connects TRBV27 to TRBJ1-6; 7 bases line up with TRBD1. Germline CDR1 MNHEY, CDR2 SMNVEV (reference sequence). The V and J ends lost 3 bases and 9 bases, in that order; junction bases with no gene match: 14. The CDR3 spans 17 residues. CDR3 sequence reads: CASSLIFQAGGPSPLHF. CDR3 sequence (DNA): TGTGCCAGCAGTTTGATTTTTCAGGCAGGGGGTCCTTCACCCCTCCACTTT.

The chain carries TRBV14 and TRBJ2-1, with D possibly being TRBD1 (5 bases). Trimming pared 3 bases from V and 2 bases from J, leaving 11 bases between. The CDR3 consists of 15 residues. Germline V CDR1 and CDR2: SGHDN, FVKESK. The CDR3 region has the DNA TGTGCCAGCAGCCACCCAGGGCTCACCTACAATGAGCAGTTCTTC. Encoded protein: CASSHPGLTYNEQFF.

The rearrangement joins TRBV5-1 to TRBJ2-3; D might be TRBD1 (6 bases). The CDR3 covers 12 residues. The germline CDR1 and CDR2 sequences are SGHRS and YFSETQ. V lost 5 bases, J lost 6 bases, and 10 bases lay in between. CDR3 nucleotide sequence: TGCGCCAGCAGAGAACAGGGTGATACGCAGTATTTT. Translated, it gives CASREQGDTQYF. Full variable domain (outside the CDR3, taken from reference TRBV5-1 and TRBJ2-3): KAGVTQTPRYLIKTRGQQVTLSCSPISGHRSVSWYQQTPGQGLQFLFEYFSETQRNKGNFPGRFSGRQFSNSRSEMNVSTLELGDSALYLCASREQGDTQYFGPGTRLTVL.

This clone was seen a single time. The J gene is TRBJ2-1, the V gene TRBV14; TRBD1 matches at 7 bases. CDR3 length equals 14 residues. Per germline, CDR1 SGHDN and CDR2 FVKESK. Trimming cost V 4 bases and J 4 bases; bases outside gene matches: 4. The CDR3 spells CASSPGTVYNEQFF. CDR3 nucleotides: TGTGCCAGCAGCCCGGGGACAGTTTACAATGAGCAGTTCTTC.

The chain couples TRBV7-9 to TRBJ1-6; 8 nucleotides line up with TRBD1. Per the germline V gene, CDR1 is SEHNR and CDR2 is FQNEAQ (reference sequence). The CDR3 length is 18 residues. J was trimmed by 4 bases and V by 0 bases; bases with no gene match: 8. The CDR3 DNA follows: TGTGCCAGCAGCTTAGCCTCAACTCGGGACAGGTATAATTCACCCCTCCACTTT. This codes for CASSLASTRDRYNSPLHF.

The chain is built from TRBV5-4 and TRBJ1-6, with 8 positions matching TRBD1. CDR1 SGHNT and CDR2 YYREEE come from the germline V gene (reference sequence). This CDR3 is built from 14 residues. Trimming at V came to 4 bases and at J to 14 bases, leaving 11 bases not matched to a gene. The CDR3 region is CASSTGTGPSTLHF. CDR3 nucleotide sequence: TGTGCCAGCAGCACCGGGACAGGCCCCTCGACCCTCCACTTT. Variable domain in full (rest from reference TRBV5-4 and TRBJ1-6): ETGVTQSPTHLIKTRGQQVTLRCSSQSGHNTVSWYQQALGQGPQFIFQYYREEENGRGNFPPRFSGLQFPNYSSELNVNALELDDSALYLCASSTGTGPSTLHFGNGTRLTVT.

The chain links TRBV27 to TRBJ2-2; D unresolved. Germline-derived CDR1 and CDR2 are MNHEY and SMNVEV (reference sequence). The CDR3 has 15 residues. V dropped 6 bases and J dropped 0 bases, with 11 bases sitting between them. CDR3 residues: CASREIGTNTGELFF. The CDR3 DNA is TGTGCCAGCAGGGAAATAGGGACGAACACCGGGGAGCTGTTTTTT.

The sample holds a few counts of this clone. The chain employs TRBV5-1 and TRBJ1-2, with unresolved D. This CDR3 region has 16 residues. The ends were cut back, 0 bases at V and 4 bases at J, with 16 bases in the middle. The germline V gene encodes CDR1 SGHRS and CDR2 YFSETQ. DNA of the CDR3: TGCGCCAGCAGCTTGGCCTCTTTCGGGGTCGGCTATGGCTACACCTTC. Protein sequence: CASSLASFGVGYGYTF.

The V gene is TRBV19, the J gene TRBJ2-2; D unresolved. The CDR3 runs 15 residues. Germline V gene lookup returns CDR1 LNHDA and CDR2 SQIVND (reference sequence). V was cut by 10 bases and J by 0 bases, with 15 bases left in between. CDR3 DNA: TGTGCCACCAGGCGGCAGGCAACGAACACCGGGGAGCTGTTTTTT. This gives the protein CATRRQATNTGELFF.

The chain couples TRBV6-1 to TRBJ1-4; 10 bases line up with TRBD1. The CDR3 runs 16 residues. V was pared by 3 bases and J by 8 bases, with 9 bases of the junction left unmatched. Per the germline V gene, CDR1 is MNHNS and CDR2 is SASEGT. CDR3 nucleotide sequence: TGTGCCAGCAGTGATGGGACAGGGGTGAGAGGGGAAAAACTGTTTTTT. Translating gives CASSDGTGVRGEKLFF.